This T cell receptor beta chain was sequenced for a study of T cells after yellow fever vaccination. CDR3 length: 14 amino acids. V gave up 4 bases and J gave up 6 bases; unmatched junction bases: 6. Looked up from germline, CDR1 is SGHDN and CDR2 is FVKESK. Findings of the study overall: Of the clonotypes, a small share occurred in both CD4 and CD8 compartments.

This clonotype showed up just a few times. Its antigen is as yet unknown. TCRdb re-analysed the 5' RACE reads in MiXCR, keeping a single row per CDR3 protein. The table includes approximately 510,000 distinct CDR3 sequences, around a fifth detected once. The V and J genes are TRBV14 and TRBJ2-4, with 7 bases that match TRBD1. The receptor comes from a young man who received the YFV17D yellow fever vaccine. Sequences were derived from PBMCs, sampled roughly 20 days after the first yellow fever vaccination. The CDR3 nucleotides read TGTGCCAGCAGCCCCTTAGGGGGCGGAAACATTCAGTACTTC. Amino acids: CASSPLGGGNIQYF.